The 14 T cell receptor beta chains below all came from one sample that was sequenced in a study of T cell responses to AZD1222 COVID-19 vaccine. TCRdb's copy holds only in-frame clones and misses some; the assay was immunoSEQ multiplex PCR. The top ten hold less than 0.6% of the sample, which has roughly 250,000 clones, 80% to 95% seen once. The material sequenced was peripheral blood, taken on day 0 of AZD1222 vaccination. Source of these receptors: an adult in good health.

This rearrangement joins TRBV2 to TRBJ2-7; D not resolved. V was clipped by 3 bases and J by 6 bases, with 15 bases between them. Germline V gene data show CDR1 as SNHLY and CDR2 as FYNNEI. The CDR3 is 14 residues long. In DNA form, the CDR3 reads TGTGCCAGCAGTGATGGCCCGGGCTTAGTCGAGCAGTACTTC. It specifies CASSDGPGLVEQYF.

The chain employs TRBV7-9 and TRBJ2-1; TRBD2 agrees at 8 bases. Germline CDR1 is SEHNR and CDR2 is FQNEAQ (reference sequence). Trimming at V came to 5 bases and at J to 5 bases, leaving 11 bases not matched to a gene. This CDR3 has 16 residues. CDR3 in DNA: TGTGCCAGCAGCCCGGGGGGTGGGACTAGACACAATGAGCAGTTCTTC. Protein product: CASSPGGGTRHNEQFF.

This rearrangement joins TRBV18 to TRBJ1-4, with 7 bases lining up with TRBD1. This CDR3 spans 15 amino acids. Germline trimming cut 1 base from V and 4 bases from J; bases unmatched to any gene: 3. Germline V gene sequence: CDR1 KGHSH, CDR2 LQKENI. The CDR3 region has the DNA TGTGCCAGCTCACCACAGACAGGGTTTAATGAAAAACTGTTTTTT. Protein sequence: CASSPQTGFNEKLFF.

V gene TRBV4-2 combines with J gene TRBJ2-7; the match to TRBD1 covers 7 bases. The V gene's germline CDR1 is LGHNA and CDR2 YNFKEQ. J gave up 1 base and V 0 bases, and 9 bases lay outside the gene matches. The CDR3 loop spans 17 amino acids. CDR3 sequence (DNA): TGTGCCAGCAGCCAAGACGATCGACAGGGCCCGTCCTACGAGCAGTACTTC. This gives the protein CASSQDDRQGPSYEQYF.

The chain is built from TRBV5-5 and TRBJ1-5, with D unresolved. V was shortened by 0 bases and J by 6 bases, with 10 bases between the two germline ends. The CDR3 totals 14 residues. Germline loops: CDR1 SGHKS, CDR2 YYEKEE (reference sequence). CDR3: CASSLVPLGQPQHF. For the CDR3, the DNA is TGTGCCAGCAGCTTGGTCCCTCTAGGTCAGCCCCAGCATTTT. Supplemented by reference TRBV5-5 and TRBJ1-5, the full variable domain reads DAGVTQSPTHLIKTRGQQVTLRCSPISGHKSVSWYQQVLGQGPQFIFQYYEKEERGRGNFPDRFSARQFPNYSSELNVNALLLGDSALYLCASSLVPLGQPQHFGDGTRLSIL.

In DNA form, the CDR3 reads TGTGCCTGGAGTGTAAAGGGGGGCGATGAAAAACTGTTTTTT. This sequence encodes CAWSVKGGDEKLFF. The V call is TRBV30, the J call TRBJ1-4; possibly TRBD1 for D (6 bases). The CDR3 is 14 amino acids. CDR1 GTSNPN and CDR2 SVGIG come from the germline V gene (reference sequence). V was cut by 0 bases and J by 6 bases, with 11 bases left in between.

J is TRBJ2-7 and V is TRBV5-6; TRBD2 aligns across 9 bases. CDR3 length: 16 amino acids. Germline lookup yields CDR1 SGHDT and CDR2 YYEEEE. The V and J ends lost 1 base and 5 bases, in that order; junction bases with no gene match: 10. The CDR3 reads CASSLMSGRNPHEQYF. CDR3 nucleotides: TGTGCCAGCAGCTTGATGAGCGGGAGGAACCCCCACGAGCAGTACTTC.

The CDR3 loop reads CASSEGGFIDTQYF. The CDR3 DNA sequence: TGTGCCAGCAGCGAGGGGGGCTTCATAGATACGCAGTATTTT. The J gene is TRBJ2-3, the V gene TRBV7-2; the D gene could be TRBD1 or TRBD2 (6 bases each). This CDR3 has 14 amino acids. The V end was cut by 5 bases, the J end by 5 bases, with 14 bases between. Germline V lookup: CDR1 SGHTA, CDR2 FQGNSA. The whole variable domain, filled in from reference TRBV7-2 and TRBJ2-3, reads GAGVSQSPSNKVTEKGKDVELRCDPISGHTALYWYRQSLGQGLEFLIYFQGNSAPDKSGLPSDRFSAERTGGSVSTLTIQRTQQEDSAVYLCASSEGGFIDTQYFGPGTRLTVL.

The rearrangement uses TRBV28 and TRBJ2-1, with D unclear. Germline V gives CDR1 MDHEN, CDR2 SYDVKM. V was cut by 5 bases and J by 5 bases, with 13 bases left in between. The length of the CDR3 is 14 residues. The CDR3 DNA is TGTGCCAGCAGTCCGATGGGGTCTCACAATGAGCAGTTCTTC. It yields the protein CASSPMGSHNEQFF. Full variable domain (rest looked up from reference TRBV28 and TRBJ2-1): DVKVTQSSRYLVKRTGEKVFLECVQDMDHENMFWYRQDPGLGLRLIYFSYDVKMKEKGDIPEGYSVSREKKERFSLILESASTNQTSMYLCASSPMGSHNEQFFGPGTRLTVL.

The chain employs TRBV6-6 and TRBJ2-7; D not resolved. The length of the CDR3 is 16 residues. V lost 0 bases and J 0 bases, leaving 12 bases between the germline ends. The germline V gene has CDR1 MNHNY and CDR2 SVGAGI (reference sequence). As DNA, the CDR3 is TGTGCCAGCAGTTACTCGAGCCGCCAGCACTCCTACGAGCAGTACTTC. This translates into CASSYSSRQHSYEQYF.

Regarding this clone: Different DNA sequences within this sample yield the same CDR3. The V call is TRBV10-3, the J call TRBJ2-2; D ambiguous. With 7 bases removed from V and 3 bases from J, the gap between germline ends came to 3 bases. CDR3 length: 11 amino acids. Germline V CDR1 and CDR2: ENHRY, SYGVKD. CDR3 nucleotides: TGTGCCATCAAGGACACCGGGGAGCTGTTTTTT. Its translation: CAIKDTGELFF.

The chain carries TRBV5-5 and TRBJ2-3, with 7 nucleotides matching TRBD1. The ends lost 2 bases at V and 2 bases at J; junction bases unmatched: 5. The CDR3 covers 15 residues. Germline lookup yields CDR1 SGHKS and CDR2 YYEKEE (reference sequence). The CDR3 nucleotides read TGTGCCAGCAGCTTCGACAGGGTATCCACAGATACGCAGTATTTT. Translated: CASSFDRVSTDTQYF.

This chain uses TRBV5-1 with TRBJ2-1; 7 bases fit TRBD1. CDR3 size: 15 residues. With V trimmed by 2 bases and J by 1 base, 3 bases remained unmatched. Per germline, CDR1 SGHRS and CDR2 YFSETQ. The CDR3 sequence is CASSLMTGSYNEQFF. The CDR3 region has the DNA TGCGCCAGCAGCTTAATGACAGGGTCCTACAATGAGCAGTTCTTC.

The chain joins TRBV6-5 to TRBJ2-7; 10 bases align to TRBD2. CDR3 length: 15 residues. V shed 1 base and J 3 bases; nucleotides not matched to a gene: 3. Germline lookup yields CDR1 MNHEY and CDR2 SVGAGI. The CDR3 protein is CASSYLASGSYEQYF. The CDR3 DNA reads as TGTGCCAGCAGTTACTTAGCTAGCGGGAGCTACGAGCAGTACTTC.